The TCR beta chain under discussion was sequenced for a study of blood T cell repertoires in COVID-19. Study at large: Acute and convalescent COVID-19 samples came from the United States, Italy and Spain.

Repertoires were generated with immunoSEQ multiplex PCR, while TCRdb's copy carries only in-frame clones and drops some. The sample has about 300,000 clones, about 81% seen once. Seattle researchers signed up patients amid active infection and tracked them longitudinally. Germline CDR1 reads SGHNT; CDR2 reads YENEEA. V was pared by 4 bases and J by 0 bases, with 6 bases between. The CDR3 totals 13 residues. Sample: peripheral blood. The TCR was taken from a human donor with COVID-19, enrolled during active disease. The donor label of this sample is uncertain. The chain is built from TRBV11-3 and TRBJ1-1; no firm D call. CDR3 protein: CASSSSVNTEAFF. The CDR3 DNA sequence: TGTGCCAGCAGCTCCTCTGTGAACACTGAAGCTTTCTTT.